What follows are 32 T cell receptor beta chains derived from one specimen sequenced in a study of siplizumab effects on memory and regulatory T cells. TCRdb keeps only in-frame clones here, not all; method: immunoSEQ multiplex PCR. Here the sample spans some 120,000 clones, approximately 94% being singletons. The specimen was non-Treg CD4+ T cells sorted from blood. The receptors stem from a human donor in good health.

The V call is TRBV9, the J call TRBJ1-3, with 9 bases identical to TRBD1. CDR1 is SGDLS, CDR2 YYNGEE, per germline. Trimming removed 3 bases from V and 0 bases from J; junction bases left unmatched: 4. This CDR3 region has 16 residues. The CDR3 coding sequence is TGTGCCAGCAGCGCGGGACAGGGCCGCTCTGGAAACACCATATATTTT. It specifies CASSAGQGRSGNTIYF.

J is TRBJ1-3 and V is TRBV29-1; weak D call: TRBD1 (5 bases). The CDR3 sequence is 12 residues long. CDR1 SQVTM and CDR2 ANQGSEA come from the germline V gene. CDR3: CTIRGSGNTIYF. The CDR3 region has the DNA TGCACCATTAGGGGCTCTGGAAACACCATATATTTT. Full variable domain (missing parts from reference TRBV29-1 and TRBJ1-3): SAVISQKPSRDICQRGTSLTIQCQVDSQVTMMFWYRQQPGQSLTLIATANQGSEATYESGFVIDKFPISRPNLTFSTLTVSNMSPEDSSIYLCTIRGSGNTIYFGEGSWLTVV.

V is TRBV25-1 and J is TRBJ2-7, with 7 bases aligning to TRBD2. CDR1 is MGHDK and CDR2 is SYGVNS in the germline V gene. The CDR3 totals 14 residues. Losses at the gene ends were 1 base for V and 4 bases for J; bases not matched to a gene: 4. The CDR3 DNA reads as TGTGCCAGCAGTGAATCGGCCGGGAGGTACGAGCAGTACTTC. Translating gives CASSESAGRYEQYF.

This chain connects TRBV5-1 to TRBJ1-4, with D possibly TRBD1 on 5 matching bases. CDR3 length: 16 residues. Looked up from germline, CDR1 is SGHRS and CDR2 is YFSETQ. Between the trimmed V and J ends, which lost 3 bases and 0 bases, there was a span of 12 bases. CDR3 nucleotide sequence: TGCGCCAGCAGCTCATGGACATCTGCAACTAATGAAAAACTGTTTTTT. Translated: CASSSWTSATNEKLFF.

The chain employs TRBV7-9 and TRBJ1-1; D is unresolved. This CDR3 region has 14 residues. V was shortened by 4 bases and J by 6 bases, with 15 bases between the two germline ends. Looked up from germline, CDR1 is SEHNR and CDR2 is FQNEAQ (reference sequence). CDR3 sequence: CASSSDRFGAEAFF. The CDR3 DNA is TGTGCCAGCAGCTCAGACCGATTTGGCGCTGAAGCTTTCTTT.

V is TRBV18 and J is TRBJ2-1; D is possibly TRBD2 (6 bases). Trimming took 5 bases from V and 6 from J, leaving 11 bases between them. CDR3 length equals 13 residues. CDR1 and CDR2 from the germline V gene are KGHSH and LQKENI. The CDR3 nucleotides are TGTGCCAGCTCAGTAGCGGCCGGCAATGAGCAGTTCTTC. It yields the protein CASSVAAGNEQFF.

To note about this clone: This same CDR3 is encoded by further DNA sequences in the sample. CDR3 sequence (DNA): TGTGCCAGCAGTGAAGGGGGGGGCTATGGCTACACCTTC. Protein sequence: CASSEGGGYGYTF. The rearrangement joins TRBV6-1 to TRBJ1-2; maybe TRBD1 (5 bases). Germline CDR1 MNHNS, CDR2 SASEGT. The CDR3 consists of 13 residues. V was cut by 1 base and J by 4 bases, with 7 bases left in between.

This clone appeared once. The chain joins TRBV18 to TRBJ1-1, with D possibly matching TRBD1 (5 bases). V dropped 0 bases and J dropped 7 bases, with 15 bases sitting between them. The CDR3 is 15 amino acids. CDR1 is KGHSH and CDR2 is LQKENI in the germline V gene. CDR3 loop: CASSPPNYRNSEAFF. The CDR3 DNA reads TGTGCCAGCTCACCACCGAACTACAGGAATAGTGAAGCTTTCTTT. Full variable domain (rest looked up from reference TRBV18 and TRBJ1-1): NAGVMQNPRHLVRRRGQEARLRCSPMKGHSHVYWYRQLPEEGLKFMVYLQKENIIDESGMPKERFSAEFPKEGPSILRIQQVVRGDSAAYFCASSPPNYRNSEAFFGQGTRLTVV.

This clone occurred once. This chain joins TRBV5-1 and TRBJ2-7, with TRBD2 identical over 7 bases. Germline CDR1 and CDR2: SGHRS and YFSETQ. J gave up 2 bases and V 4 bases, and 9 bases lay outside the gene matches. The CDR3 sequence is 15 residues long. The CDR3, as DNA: TGCGCCAGCAGCCCGGGTGGGGGGGAACCCTACGAGCAGTACTTC. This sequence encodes CASSPGGGEPYEQYF.

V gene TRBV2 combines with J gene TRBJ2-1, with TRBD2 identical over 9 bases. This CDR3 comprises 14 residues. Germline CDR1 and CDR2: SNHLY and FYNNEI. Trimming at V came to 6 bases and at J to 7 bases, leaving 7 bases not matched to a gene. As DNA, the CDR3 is TGTGCCAGCAGGCAGCGGGAGGTTTCGAATGAGCAGTTCTTC. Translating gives CASRQREVSNEQFF.

Here the CDR3 DNA reads TGTGCCAGCAGCGTAGATAGCGGGGAAACAGATACGCAGTATTTT. It translates to CASSVDSGETDTQYF. This sequence joins TRBV9 and TRBJ2-3; 8 positions agree with TRBD2. V lost 0 bases, J lost 3 bases, and 3 bases stayed unmatched. Germline values: CDR1 SGDLS, CDR2 YYNGEE. The CDR3 runs to 15 residues.

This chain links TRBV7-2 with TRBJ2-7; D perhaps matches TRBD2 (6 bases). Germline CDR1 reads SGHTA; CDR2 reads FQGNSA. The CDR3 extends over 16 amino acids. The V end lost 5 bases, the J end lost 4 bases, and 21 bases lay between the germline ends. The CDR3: CASSRGVTGAQYEQYF. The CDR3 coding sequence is TGTGCCAGCAGCCGAGGGGTCACGGGAGCCCAATACGAGCAGTACTTC.

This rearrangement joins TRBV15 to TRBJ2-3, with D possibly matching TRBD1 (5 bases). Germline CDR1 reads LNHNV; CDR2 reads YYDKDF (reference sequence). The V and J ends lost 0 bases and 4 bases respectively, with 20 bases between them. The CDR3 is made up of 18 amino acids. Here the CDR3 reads CATSREGGRGRVSDTQYF. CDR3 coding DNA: TGTGCCACCAGCAGAGAAGGCGGCCGAGGCAGGGTGTCAGATACGCAGTATTTT.

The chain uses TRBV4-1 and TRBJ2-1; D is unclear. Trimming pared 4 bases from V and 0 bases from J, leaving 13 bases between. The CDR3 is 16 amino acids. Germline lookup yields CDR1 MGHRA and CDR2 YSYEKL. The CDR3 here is CASSPPRGRSYNEQFF. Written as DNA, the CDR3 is TGCGCCAGCAGCCCGCCAAGAGGTCGCTCCTACAATGAGCAGTTCTTC.

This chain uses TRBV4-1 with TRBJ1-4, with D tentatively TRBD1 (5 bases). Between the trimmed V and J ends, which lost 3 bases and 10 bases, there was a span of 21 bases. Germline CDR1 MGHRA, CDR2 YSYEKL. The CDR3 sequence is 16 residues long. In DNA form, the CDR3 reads TGCGCCAGCAGCCAGCCTCCCGGTCAGGGTAGTTCAAAACTGTTTTTT. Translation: CASSQPPGQGSSKLFF.

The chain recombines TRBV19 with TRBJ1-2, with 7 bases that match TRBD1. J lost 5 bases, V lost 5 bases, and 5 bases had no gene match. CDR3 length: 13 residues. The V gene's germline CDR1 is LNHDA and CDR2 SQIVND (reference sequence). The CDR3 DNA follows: TGTGCCAGTAGTCGTGGACAGGCGTATGGCTACACCTTC. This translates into CASSRGQAYGYTF.

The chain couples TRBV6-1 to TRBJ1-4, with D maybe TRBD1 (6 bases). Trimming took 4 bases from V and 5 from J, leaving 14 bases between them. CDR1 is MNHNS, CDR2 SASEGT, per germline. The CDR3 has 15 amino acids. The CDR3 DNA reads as TGTGCCAGCAGTGGGGGGGCAGGGGCAAATGAAAAACTGTTTTTT. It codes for CASSGGAGANEKLFF.

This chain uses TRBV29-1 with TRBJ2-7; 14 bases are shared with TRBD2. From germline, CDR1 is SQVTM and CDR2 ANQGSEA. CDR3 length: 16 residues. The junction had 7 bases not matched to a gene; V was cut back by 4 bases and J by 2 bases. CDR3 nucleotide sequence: TGCAGCGTTGCCCGACTAGCGGGAGGGCCCCCCTACGAGCAGTACTTC. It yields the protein CSVARLAGGPPYEQYF.

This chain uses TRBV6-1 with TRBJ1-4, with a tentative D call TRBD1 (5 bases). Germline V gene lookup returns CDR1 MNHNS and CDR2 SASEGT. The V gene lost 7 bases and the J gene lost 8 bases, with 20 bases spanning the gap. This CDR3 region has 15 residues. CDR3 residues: CASTPTVSVGEKLFF. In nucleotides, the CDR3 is TGTGCCAGCACTCCGACAGTCAGTGTCGGGGAAAAACTGTTTTTT.

CDR3 in DNA: TGCGCCAGCAGCCAACCCGACAGGGTGGCTGGGAAACTGTTTTTT. Translated, it gives CASSQPDRVAGKLFF. The chain links TRBV4-1 to TRBJ1-4; 7 bases map to TRBD1. The CDR3 extends over 15 amino acids. V lost 2 bases to trimming and J lost 11 bases; unmatched junction nucleotides: 11. The germline V gene encodes CDR1 MGHRA and CDR2 YSYEKL.

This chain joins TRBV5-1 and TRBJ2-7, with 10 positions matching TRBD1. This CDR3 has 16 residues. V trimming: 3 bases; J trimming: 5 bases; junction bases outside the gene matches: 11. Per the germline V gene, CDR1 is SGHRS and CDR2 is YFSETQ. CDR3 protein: CASSSTRGTGDDEQYF. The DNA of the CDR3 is TGCGCCAGCAGCTCAACCCGCGGGACAGGGGACGACGAGCAGTACTTC.

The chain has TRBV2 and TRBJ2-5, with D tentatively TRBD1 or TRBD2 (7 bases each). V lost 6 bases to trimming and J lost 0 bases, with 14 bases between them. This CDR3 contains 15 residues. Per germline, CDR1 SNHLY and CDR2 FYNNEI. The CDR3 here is CASSRQGGNQETQYF. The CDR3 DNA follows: TGTGCCAGCAGCAGACAGGGAGGGAACCAAGAGACCCAGTACTTC.

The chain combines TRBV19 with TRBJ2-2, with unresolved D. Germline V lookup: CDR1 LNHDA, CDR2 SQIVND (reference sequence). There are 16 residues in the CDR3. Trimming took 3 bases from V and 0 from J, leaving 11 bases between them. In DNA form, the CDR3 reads TGTGCCAGTAGTATTTTCGAGCGTTCGAACACCGGGGAGCTGTTTTTT. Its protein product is CASSIFERSNTGELFF.

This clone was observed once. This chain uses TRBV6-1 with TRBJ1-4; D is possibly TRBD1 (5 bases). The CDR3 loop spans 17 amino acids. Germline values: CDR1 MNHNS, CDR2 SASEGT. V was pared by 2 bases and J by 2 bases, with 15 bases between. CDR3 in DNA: TGTGCCAGCAGTGAACGGGGGGATGGACCGACTAATGAAAAACTGTTTTTT. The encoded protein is CASSERGDGPTNEKLFF.

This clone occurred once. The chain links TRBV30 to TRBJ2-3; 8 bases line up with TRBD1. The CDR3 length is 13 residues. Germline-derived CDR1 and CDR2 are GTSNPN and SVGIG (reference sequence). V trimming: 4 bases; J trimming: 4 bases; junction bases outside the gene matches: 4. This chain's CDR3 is CAWTGGVADTQYF. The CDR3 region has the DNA TGTGCCTGGACAGGGGGCGTCGCAGATACGCAGTATTTT.

The CDR3 sequence is CASSGTGGANYGYTF. Here the CDR3 DNA reads TGTGCCAGCTCCGGGACAGGGGGAGCTAACTATGGCTACACCTTC. This sequence joins TRBV18 and TRBJ1-2; TRBD1 matches at 11 bases. CDR1 is KGHSH and CDR2 is LQKENI in the germline V gene. CDR3 length equals 15 residues. V was pared by 6 bases and J by 0 bases, with 3 bases of the junction left unmatched. Using reference TRBV18 and TRBJ1-2 for the parts outside the CDR3, the full variable domain is NAGVMQNPRHLVRRRGQEARLRCSPMKGHSHVYWYRQLPEEGLKFMVYLQKENIIDESGMPKERFSAEFPKEGPSILRIQQVVRGDSAAYFCASSGTGGANYGYTFGSGTRLTVV.

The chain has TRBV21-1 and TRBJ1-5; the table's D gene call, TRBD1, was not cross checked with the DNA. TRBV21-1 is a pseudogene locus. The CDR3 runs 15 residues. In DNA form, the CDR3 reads TGTGCCAGCACCCAGGACAGGGTCATACTTCAGCCCCAGCATTTT. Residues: CASTQDRVILQPQHF.

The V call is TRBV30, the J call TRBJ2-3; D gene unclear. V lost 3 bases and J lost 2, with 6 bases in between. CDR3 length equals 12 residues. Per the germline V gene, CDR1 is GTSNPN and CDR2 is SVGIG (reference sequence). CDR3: CAWSPTTDTQYF. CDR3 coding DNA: TGTGCCTGGAGCCCTACCACAGATACGCAGTATTTT.

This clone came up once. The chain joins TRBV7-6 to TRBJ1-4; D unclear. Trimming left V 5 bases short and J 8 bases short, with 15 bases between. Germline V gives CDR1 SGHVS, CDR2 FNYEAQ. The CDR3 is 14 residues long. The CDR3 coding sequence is TGTGCCAGCAGCCGCCGGAGGGTGTCCGAAAAACTGTTTTTT. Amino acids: CASSRRRVSEKLFF.

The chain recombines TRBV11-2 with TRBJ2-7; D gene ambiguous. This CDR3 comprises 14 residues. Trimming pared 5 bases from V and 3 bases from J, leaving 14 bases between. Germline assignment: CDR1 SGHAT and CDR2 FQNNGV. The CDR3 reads CASSRPPGNYEQYF. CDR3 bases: TGTGCCAGCAGCCGACCACCGGGTAACTACGAGCAGTACTTC.

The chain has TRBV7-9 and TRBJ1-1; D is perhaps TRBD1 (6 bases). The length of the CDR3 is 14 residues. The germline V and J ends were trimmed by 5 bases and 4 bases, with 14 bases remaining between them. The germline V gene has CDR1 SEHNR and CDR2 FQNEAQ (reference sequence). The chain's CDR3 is CASSQGGGRTEAFF. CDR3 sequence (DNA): TGTGCCAGCAGCCAAGGGGGTGGGCGCACTGAAGCTTTCTTT.

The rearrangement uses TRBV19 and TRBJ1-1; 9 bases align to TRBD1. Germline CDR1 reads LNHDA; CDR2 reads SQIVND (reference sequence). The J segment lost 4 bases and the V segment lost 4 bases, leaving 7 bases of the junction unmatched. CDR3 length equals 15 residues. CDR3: CASSTEETGGTEAFF. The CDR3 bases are TGTGCCAGTAGTACCGAGGAGACAGGGGGCACTGAAGCTTTCTTT.